This entry features one TCR beta chain sequence. These data are taken from a study of blood T cell repertoires in COVID-19. As for the study in general: From the United States, Italy and Spain came samples of acute and convalescent COVID-19. From T cells, B-cell-depleted T cells, or PBMCs came the material, which was cDNA or gDNA.

Methods used by the authors: Counts of nucleated cells, estimated from reference gene primer amplification, were obtained. Clones were read by immunoSEQ multiplex PCR, and TCRdb kept only the in-frame ones, dropping some. V, J and clone size reflect that table, while D and trimming were determined from the DNA. The top ten clones hold 0.85% to 1% of a sample with around 250,000 clones, about nine tenths of them seen once. The specimen sequenced was peripheral blood. This receptor was taken from a woman aged 40 to 55 who had recovered from COVID-19.

CDR3 protein: CASSSYMETQYF. CDR3 in DNA: TGTGCCAGCAGCTCGTATATGGAGACCCAGTACTTC. V usage is TRBV5-4 and J usage is TRBJ2-5; no definite D call. Trimming removed 3 bases at V and 5 bases at J, with 8 bases between. There are 12 residues in the CDR3. Germline values: CDR1 SGHNT, CDR2 YYREEE (reference sequence).